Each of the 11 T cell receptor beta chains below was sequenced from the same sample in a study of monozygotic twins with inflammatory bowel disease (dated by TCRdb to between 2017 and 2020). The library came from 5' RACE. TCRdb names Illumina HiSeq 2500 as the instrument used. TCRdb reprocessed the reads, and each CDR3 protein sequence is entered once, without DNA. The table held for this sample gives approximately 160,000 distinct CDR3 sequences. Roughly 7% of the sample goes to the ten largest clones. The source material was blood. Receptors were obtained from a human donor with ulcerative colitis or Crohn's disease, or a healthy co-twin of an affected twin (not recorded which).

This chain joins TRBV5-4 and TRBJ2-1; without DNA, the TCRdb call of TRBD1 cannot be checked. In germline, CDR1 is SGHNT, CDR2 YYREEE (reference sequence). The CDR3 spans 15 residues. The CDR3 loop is CASSPLELPGTEQFF.

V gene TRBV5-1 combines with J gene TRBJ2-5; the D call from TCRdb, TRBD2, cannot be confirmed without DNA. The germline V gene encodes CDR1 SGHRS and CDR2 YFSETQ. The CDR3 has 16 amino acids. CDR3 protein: CASSAALAGVQETQYF.

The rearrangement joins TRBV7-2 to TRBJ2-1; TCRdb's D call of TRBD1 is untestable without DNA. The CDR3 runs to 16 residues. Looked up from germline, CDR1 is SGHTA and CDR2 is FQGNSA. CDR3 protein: CASSLGSRDSGSEQFF.

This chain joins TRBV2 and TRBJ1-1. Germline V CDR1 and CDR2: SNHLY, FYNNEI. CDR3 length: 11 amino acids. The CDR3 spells CASKGKAEAFF.

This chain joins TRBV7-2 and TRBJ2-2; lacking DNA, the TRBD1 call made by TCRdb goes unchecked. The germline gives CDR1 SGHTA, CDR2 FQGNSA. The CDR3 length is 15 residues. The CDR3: CASSLTHTGTGELFF.

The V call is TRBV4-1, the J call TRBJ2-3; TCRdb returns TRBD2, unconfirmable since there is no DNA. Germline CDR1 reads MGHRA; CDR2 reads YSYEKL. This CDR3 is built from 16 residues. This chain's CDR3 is CASSGLAGAYTDTQYF.

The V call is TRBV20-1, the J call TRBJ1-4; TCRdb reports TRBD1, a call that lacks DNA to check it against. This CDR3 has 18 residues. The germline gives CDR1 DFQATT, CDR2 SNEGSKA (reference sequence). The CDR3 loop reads CSARGWYLGGRTNEKLFF.

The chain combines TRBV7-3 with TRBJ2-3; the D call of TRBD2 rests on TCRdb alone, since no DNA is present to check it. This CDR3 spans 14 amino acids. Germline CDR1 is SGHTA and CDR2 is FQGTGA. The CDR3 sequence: CASSLGLSTDTQYF.

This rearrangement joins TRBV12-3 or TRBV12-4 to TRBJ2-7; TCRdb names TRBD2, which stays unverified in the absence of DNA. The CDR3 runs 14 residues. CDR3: CASSSGGVSYEQYF.

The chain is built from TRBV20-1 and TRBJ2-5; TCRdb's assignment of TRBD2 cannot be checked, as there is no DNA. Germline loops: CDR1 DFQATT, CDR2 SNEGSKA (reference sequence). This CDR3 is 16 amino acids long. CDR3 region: CSARTSGRQVQETQYF.

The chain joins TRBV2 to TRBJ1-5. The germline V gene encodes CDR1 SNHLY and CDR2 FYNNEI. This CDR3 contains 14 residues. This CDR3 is CASSEFGAYQPQHF.